This TCR beta chain was captured by sequencing in a study of cytomegalovirus exposure and HLA in healthy donors. This CDR3 comprises 14 residues. Trimming cost V 6 bases and J 9 bases; bases outside gene matches: 10. Germline V gives CDR1 MDHEN, CDR2 SYDVKM. Use of 60 Vbeta and 13 Jbeta primers characterized the PCR. The repertoire was sequenced with immunoSEQ multiplex PCR; TCRdb's copy has only in-frame clones and lacks some. Of approximately 110,000 clones in the sample, 10% to 15% were seen once. Sequencing used PBMCs. The rearrangement uses TRBV28 and TRBJ1-5; 8 bases map to TRBD1. The source of this sequence is a man in his forties or fifties in good health and CMV-seropositive. This CDR3 is CASRQGQVLGPQHF. Written as DNA, the CDR3 is TGTGCCAGCAGACAGGGACAGGTTCTAGGGCCCCAGCATTTT. The full variable domain, completed using reference TRBV28 and TRBJ1-5, is DVKVTQSSRYLVKRTGEKVFLECVQDMDHENMFWYRQDPGLGLRLIYFSYDVKMKEKGDIPEGYSVSREKKERFSLILESASTNQTSMYLCASRQGQVLGPQHFGDGTRLSIL.